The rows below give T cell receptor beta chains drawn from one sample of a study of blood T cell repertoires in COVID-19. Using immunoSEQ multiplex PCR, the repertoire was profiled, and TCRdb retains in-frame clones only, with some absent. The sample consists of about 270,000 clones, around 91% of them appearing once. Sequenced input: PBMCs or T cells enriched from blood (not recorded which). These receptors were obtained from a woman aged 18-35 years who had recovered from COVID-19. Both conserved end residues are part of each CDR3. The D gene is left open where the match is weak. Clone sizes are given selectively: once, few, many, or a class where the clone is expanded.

CDR3aa: CATHTFKNTEAFF; CDR3nt: TGTGCCACCCACACCTTTAAGAACACTGAAGCTTTCTTT; j_gene: TRBJ1-1; len: 13; v_gene: TRBV7-8; abundance: NA; d_gene: NA
CDR3aa: CASSHRQGTNYEQYF; CDR3nt: TGTGCCAGCAGCCATAGACAGGGGACAAACTACGAGCAGTACTTC; j_gene: TRBJ2-7; len: 15; v_gene: TRBV3-1/TRBV3-2; abundance: NA; d_gene: TRBD1
CDR3aa: CASSGRTGMDGNTIYF; CDR3nt: TGTGCCAGCAGCGGGAGGACAGGGATGGATGGAAACACCATATATTTT; j_gene: TRBJ1-3; len: 16; v_gene: TRBV9; abundance: few; d_gene: TRBD1
CDR3aa: CASSLWRDPKEDTEAFF; CDR3nt: TGTGCCAGCAGTTTGTGGAGGGATCCTAAAGAGGACACTGAAGCTTTCTTT; j_gene: TRBJ1-1; len: 17; v_gene: TRBV28; abundance: NA; d_gene: NA
CDR3aa: CASSRFTGELFF; CDR3nt: TGTGCCAGCAGCCGGTTTACCGGGGAGCTGTTTTTT; j_gene: TRBJ2-2; len: 12; v_gene: TRBV9; abundance: NA; d_gene: NA
CDR3aa: CASSLQGGNSPLHF; CDR3nt: TGTGCCAGCAGCTTGCAGGGAGGGAATTCACCCCTCCACTTT; j_gene: TRBJ1-6; len: 14; v_gene: TRBV5-8; abundance: NA; d_gene: NA
CDR3aa: CASSVGDRGNQPQHF; CDR3nt: TGTGCCAGCAGCGTAGGGGACAGGGGCAATCAGCCCCAGCATTTT; j_gene: TRBJ1-5; len: 15; v_gene: TRBV9; abundance: NA; d_gene: TRBD1
CDR3aa: CSATGQHYGYTF; CDR3nt: TGCAGCGCTACGGGACAGCACTATGGCTACACCTTC; j_gene: TRBJ1-2; len: 12; v_gene: TRBV29-1; abundance: NA; d_gene: TRBD1
CDR3aa: CASRATGGAGLNEQFF; CDR3nt: TGTGCCAGCAGGGCGACAGGGGGCGCGGGTCTAAATGAGCAGTTCTTC; j_gene: TRBJ2-1; len: 16; v_gene: TRBV2; abundance: NA; d_gene: TRBD1
CDR3aa: CSVEGTGEGYTF; CDR3nt: TGCAGCGTTGAGGGTACCGGAGAAGGCTACACCTTC; j_gene: TRBJ1-2; len: 12; v_gene: TRBV29-1; abundance: NA; d_gene: NA
CDR3aa: CASSLASGTGAYYEQYF; CDR3nt: TGTGCCAGCAGCTTGGCTTCCGGGACAGGGGCTTACTACGAGCAGTACTTC; j_gene: TRBJ2-7; len: 17; v_gene: TRBV5-4; abundance: NA; d_gene: TRBD1
CDR3aa: CASAQGQKETQYF; CDR3nt: TGTGCCAGCGCGCAGGGCCAAAAAGAGACCCAGTACTTC; j_gene: TRBJ2-5; len: 13; v_gene: TRBV28; abundance: once; d_gene: NA
CDR3aa: CASSLQGYGYTF; CDR3nt: TGTGCCAGCAGCCTACAGGGCTATGGCTACACCTTC; j_gene: TRBJ1-2; len: 12; v_gene: TRBV13; abundance: NA; d_gene: NA
CDR3aa: CASSQAGQGYGYTF; CDR3nt: TGTGCCAGCAGCCAAGCAGGACAGGGGTATGGCTACACCTTC; j_gene: TRBJ1-2; len: 14; v_gene: TRBV3-1/TRBV3-2; abundance: NA; d_gene: TRBD1
CDR3aa: CASSEVGTGVDGYTF; CDR3nt: TGTGCCAGCAGTGAAGTTGGGACAGGGGTGGATGGCTACACCTTC; j_gene: TRBJ1-2; len: 15; v_gene: TRBV6-1; abundance: NA; d_gene: TRBD1
CDR3aa: CASSLGYSNQPQHF; CDR3nt: TGTGCCAGCAGTTTGGGCTATAGCAATCAGCCCCAGCATTTT; j_gene: TRBJ1-5; len: 14; v_gene: TRBV27; abundance: NA; d_gene: NA
CDR3aa: CASSPPSTQNTEAFF; CDR3nt: TGTGCCAGCAGCCCGCCCTCGACACAGAACACTGAAGCTTTCTTT; j_gene: TRBJ1-1; len: 15; v_gene: TRBV11-2; abundance: NA; d_gene: NA
CDR3aa: CASSLIPGQGADEQFF; CDR3nt: TGCGCCAGCAGCTTAATACCGGGACAGGGGGCCGATGAGCAGTTCTTC; j_gene: TRBJ2-1; len: 16; v_gene: TRBV5-1; abundance: NA; d_gene: TRBD1
CDR3aa: CASSLGGGSYEQYF; CDR3nt: TGTGCCAGCAGCTTGGGGGGGGGATCCTACGAGCAGTACTTC; j_gene: TRBJ2-7; len: 14; v_gene: TRBV5-4; abundance: NA; d_gene: TRBD2
CDR3aa: CASSLVGQGTQPQHF; CDR3nt: TGTGCCAGCAGCTTGGTCGGCCAGGGGACACAGCCCCAGCATTTT; j_gene: TRBJ1-5; len: 15; v_gene: TRBV5-5; abundance: NA; d_gene: NA
CDR3aa: CASSLASLASGGTDTQYF; CDR3nt: TGTGCCAGCAGCTTAGCCTCTCTGGCTAGCGGGGGCACAGATACGCAGTATTTT; j_gene: TRBJ2-3; len: 18; v_gene: TRBV7-8; abundance: once; d_gene: TRBD2
CDR3aa: CATSRTLSVLDNSPLHF; CDR3nt: TGTGCCACCAGCAGAACATTAAGCGTTCTTGATAATTCACCCCTCCACTTT; j_gene: TRBJ1-6; len: 17; v_gene: TRBV15; abundance: NA; d_gene: NA
CDR3aa: CASSQLGQTYEQYF; CDR3nt: TGCGCCAGCAGCCAATTAGGACAGACCTACGAGCAGTACTTC; j_gene: TRBJ2-7; len: 14; v_gene: TRBV4-1; abundance: NA; d_gene: NA
CDR3aa: CASSLELSPNTEAFF; CDR3nt: TGTGCCAGCAGCTTGGAACTTAGCCCGAACACTGAAGCTTTCTTT; j_gene: TRBJ1-1; len: 15; v_gene: TRBV7-9; abundance: NA; d_gene: NA
CDR3aa: CASTPSGTPAANYGYTF; CDR3nt: TGTGCCAGTACCCCTTCCGGGACTCCCGCCGCTAACTATGGCTACACCTTC; j_gene: TRBJ1-2; len: 17; v_gene: TRBV19; abundance: few; d_gene: NA
CDR3aa: CDLREPPQGEKARPYEQYF; CDR3nt: TGTGACCTGAGAGAACCCCCCCAGGGGGAAAAGGCCAGACCTTACGAGCAGTACTTC; j_gene: TRBJ2-7; len: 19; v_gene: TRBV2; abundance: NA; d_gene: TRBD1
CDR3aa: CASSFGQGGYGYTF; CDR3nt: TGCGCCAGCAGCTTCGGACAGGGCGGGTATGGCTACACCTTC; j_gene: TRBJ1-2; len: 14; v_gene: TRBV5-1; abundance: NA; d_gene: TRBD1
CDR3aa: CASSPEINTEAFF; CDR3nt: TGTGCCAGCAGTCCCGAGATAAACACTGAAGCTTTCTTT; j_gene: TRBJ1-1; len: 13; v_gene: TRBV6-5; abundance: NA; d_gene: NA
CDR3aa: CASSLAGTGSTDTQYF; CDR3nt: TGTGCCAGCAGCTTGGCCGGGACAGGGAGCACAGATACGCAGTATTTT; j_gene: TRBJ2-3; len: 16; v_gene: TRBV5-8; abundance: NA; d_gene: TRBD1
CDR3aa: CAWTGGFGNTIYF; CDR3nt: TGTGCCTGGACCGGGGGATTTGGAAACACCATATATTTT; j_gene: TRBJ1-3; len: 13; v_gene: TRBV30; abundance: NA; d_gene: NA
CDR3aa: CASSLETLRRENRGNQPQHF; CDR3nt: TGTGCCAGCAGTTTAGAAACCCTCCGTAGGGAAAACAGGGGCAATCAGCCCCAGCATTTT; j_gene: TRBJ1-5; len: 20; v_gene: TRBV27; abundance: NA; d_gene: NA
CDR3aa: CASSVGRRGVTDTQYF; CDR3nt: TGTGCCAGCAGCGTAGGTCGGCGGGGAGTCACAGATACGCAGTATTTT; j_gene: TRBJ2-3; len: 16; v_gene: TRBV9; abundance: few; d_gene: NA
CDR3aa: CASDMAVRNQPQHF; CDR3nt: TGTGCCAGCGATATGGCCGTACGCAATCAGCCCCAGCATTTT; j_gene: TRBJ1-5; len: 14; v_gene: TRBV28; abundance: NA; d_gene: NA
CDR3aa: CASSQGGTGTSYEQYF; CDR3nt: TGTGCCAGCAGCCAAGGAGGGACAGGGACATCCTACGAGCAGTACTTC; j_gene: TRBJ2-7; len: 16; v_gene: TRBV3-1/TRBV3-2; abundance: NA; d_gene: TRBD1
CDR3aa: CASSPGTWNYNEQFF; CDR3nt: TGCGCCAGCAGCCCGGGGACATGGAACTACAATGAGCAGTTCTTC; j_gene: TRBJ2-1; len: 15; v_gene: TRBV4-1; abundance: NA; d_gene: NA
CDR3aa: CASSQDPARVHF; CDR3nt: TGCGCCAGCAGCCAAGATCCAGCTCGGGTCCATTTT; j_gene: TRBJ2-3; len: 12; v_gene: TRBV4-1; abundance: NA; d_gene: NA
CDR3aa: CASSSTAFNSPLHF; CDR3nt: TGCGCCAGCAGCTCTACAGCCTTTAATTCACCCCTCCACTTT; j_gene: TRBJ1-6; len: 14; v_gene: TRBV5-1; abundance: NA; d_gene: NA
CDR3aa: CAIRTSGGDNEQFF; CDR3nt: TGTGCCATCCGGACTAGCGGGGGGGACAATGAGCAGTTCTTC; j_gene: TRBJ2-1; len: 14; v_gene: TRBV27; abundance: NA; d_gene: TRBD2
CDR3aa: CASSREARAGELFF; CDR3nt: TGTGCCAGCAGCAGAGAGGCTCGAGCCGGGGAGCTGTTTTTT; j_gene: TRBJ2-2; len: 14; v_gene: TRBV7-3; abundance: few; d_gene: NA
CDR3aa: CASSQESDEQFF; CDR3nt: TGTGCCAGCAGCCAAGAATCGGATGAGCAGTTCTTC; j_gene: TRBJ2-1; len: 12; v_gene: TRBV4-2; abundance: NA; d_gene: NA
CDR3aa: CASSQERLAGGPDQETQYF; CDR3nt: TGTGCCAGCAGCCAAGAGCGGCTAGCGGGGGGCCCCGACCAAGAGACCCAGTACTTC; j_gene: TRBJ2-5; len: 19; v_gene: TRBV3-1/TRBV3-2; abundance: NA; d_gene: TRBD2
CDR3aa: CSVATSGGRPQETQYF; CDR3nt: TGCAGCGTTGCTACTAGCGGGGGACGGCCTCAAGAGACCCAGTACTTC; j_gene: TRBJ2-5; len: 16; v_gene: TRBV29-1; abundance: NA; d_gene: TRBD2
CDR3aa: CASSSPSREANYGYTF; CDR3nt: TGTGCCAGCAGCTCCCCGAGTCGGGAAGCTAACTATGGCTACACCTTC; j_gene: TRBJ1-2; len: 16; v_gene: TRBV7-9; abundance: NA; d_gene: NA
CDR3aa: CASSPDREAFF; CDR3nt: TGTGCCAGCTCACCCGACAGAGAAGCTTTCTTT; j_gene: TRBJ1-1; len: 11; v_gene: TRBV18; abundance: NA; d_gene: NA
CDR3aa: CASSLNKLGELFF; CDR3nt: TGTGCCAGCAGTTTAAATAAACTCGGGGAGCTGTTTTTT; j_gene: TRBJ2-2; len: 13; v_gene: TRBV28; abundance: NA; d_gene: NA
CDR3aa: CASSLGTGYEQYF; CDR3nt: TGTGCCAGCAGTTTGGGGACAGGGTACGAGCAGTACTTC; j_gene: TRBJ2-7; len: 13; v_gene: TRBV28; abundance: NA; d_gene: TRBD1
CDR3aa: CASTPQDRGLRGNSPLHF; CDR3nt: TGTGCCAGCACCCCCCAGGACAGGGGGCTAAGAGGGAATTCACCCCTCCACTTT; j_gene: TRBJ1-6; len: 18; v_gene: TRBV7-3; abundance: NA; d_gene: TRBD1
CDR3aa: CASSFSGTLGYGYTF; CDR3nt: TGCGCCAGCAGCTTTTCAGGGACTTTAGGATATGGCTACACCTTC; j_gene: TRBJ1-2; len: 15; v_gene: TRBV5-1; abundance: NA; d_gene: NA
CDR3aa: CASSAVTGWMAYGYTF; CDR3nt: TGTGCCAGCAGCGCTGTGACAGGGTGGATGGCCTATGGCTACACCTTC; j_gene: TRBJ1-2; len: 16; v_gene: TRBV9; abundance: NA; d_gene: TRBD1
CDR3aa: CASSQDPGLTNIQYF; CDR3nt: TGCGCCAGCAGCCAAGATCCCGGACTAACAAACATTCAGTACTTC; j_gene: TRBJ2-4; len: 15; v_gene: TRBV4-1; abundance: NA; d_gene: NA